The clone carrying this T cell receptor (beta chain) was observed a handful of times. Its antigen is not known. Unique molecular identifiers tagged the TCRbeta library. TCRdb called the PCR reads again in MiXCR, with one record for every CDR3 protein. The sample yields hundreds of thousands of distinct CDR3 sequences, roughly 15% seen once. This sample is part of a study of T-cell reconstitution after alpha-beta-depleted transplantation in children. Study-level findings and limits: Alpha-beta T cells about two months after transplant reportedly derived from several hundred expanded graft clones.

CDR3 length: 17 amino acids. From germline, CDR1 is DFQATT and CDR2 SNEGSKA (reference sequence). The V and J ends lost 2 bases and 8 bases, in that order; junction bases with no gene match: 18. Sequencing used PBMCs, mostly from graft donor cells, obtained 360 days after TCRalphabeta/CD19-depleted stem cell transplant. The chain joins TRBV20-1 to TRBJ2-1; TRBD1 aligns across 7 bases. The TCR originated in a boy less than two years old who had a stem cell transplant for Wiskott-Aldrich syndrome, so the T cells may come from the graft donor. The DNA for the CDR3 is TGCAGTGCTAGACGTACAGGGGTCCGGGTGATTGAGGATGAGCAGTTCTTC. Residues: CSARRTGVRVIEDEQFF.